This paragraph reports one T cell receptor (beta chain). Using a J-beta primer mix together with a sample-barcoded 5' primer, a second PCR was run for about 6 to 11 cycles. MiXCR, applied by TCRdb to the 5' RACE reads, yields one record per CDR3 protein. The sample shows roughly 2 million distinct CDR3 sequences, 49% of them seen only once. The data belong to a study of blood T cells in healthy people across ages. CDR1 SQVTM and CDR2 ANQGSEA come from the germline V gene. CDR3 length: 12 residues. This receptor was taken from a woman aged 35 to 49 in good health. The gene calls are TRBV29-1 and TRBJ2-4, with D tentatively TRBD1 or TRBD2 (7 bases each). TRBJ2-5 matches the DNA end more closely, so the J call is doubtful. Source material: blood. This CDR3 reads CSAQGGRETQYF. Written as DNA, the CDR3 is TGCAGCGCCCAGGGGGGGAGGGAGACCCAGTACTTC.